This T cell receptor beta chain was retrieved from a study of regulatory T cells in long-lasting Graves disease. Study findings and constraints: Preferential use of TRBV28, TRBJ1-2 and TRBJ2-5 was seen in persistent disease.

To make TCR beta libraries, researchers used iRepertoire HTBI primers and Arm-PCR of CDR3 regions. In the original workflow: Detected in the samples were about 58 TRBV and approximately 14 TRBJ segments. TCRdb recomputed calls from the multiplex PCR reads with MiXCR, one row per CDR3 protein. V and J calls and clone size were set by TCRdb, not the authors. Of about 400,000 distinct CDR3 sequences listed, roughly 20% are singletons. CDR1 is SGHAT and CDR2 is FQNNGV in the germline V gene. V was shortened by 7 bases and J by 4 bases, with 19 bases between the two germline ends. This CDR3 is 15 amino acids long. This clonotype was counted between two and nine times. What it recognizes is unknown. Time point here: persistent/refractory GD, antithyroid drugs over 5 years with positive TRAb. With RNA extracted from PBMCs as input, the TCR library was made. About 10 milliliters of peripheral blood were taken and placed in EDTA tubes.

This specimen was peripheral blood mononuclear cells (PBMCs), taken when the disease was refractory, from a patient treated with antithyroid drugs. The sequence was obtained from a female donor with Graves disease. This sequence joins TRBV11-2 and TRBJ2-5; D might be TRBD1 (6 bases). CDR3 bases: TGTGCCAGCAAAAAAGTACAGGGTAGAGTAGAGACCCAGTACTTC. Residues: CASKKVQGRVETQYF.